The 3 T cell receptor beta chains below were found in one sample sequenced in a study of regulatory T cells in long-lasting Graves disease. Combining iRepertoire HTBI primers with Arm-PCR of CDR3 regions, the authors built TCR beta libraries. From the multiplex PCR reads, TCRdb called clonotypes with MiXCR, one entry per CDR3 protein. Among about 420,000 distinct CDR3 sequences listed, roughly 17% were seen once. The time point was: newly diagnosed GD, antithyroid drugs for less than 3 months. Construction of the TCR library relied on RNA isolated from PBMCs. These data are also associated with another study on T cells in Graves' hyperthyroidism and ophthalmopathy.

The sequenced sample was peripheral blood mononuclear cells (PBMCs), obtained at new diagnosis, from a patient treated with antithyroid drugs. These receptors were collected from a woman aged 18-30 years with Graves disease.

This clonotype showed up many times. V gene TRBV11-2 combines with J gene TRBJ2-1, with 10 bases that match TRBD2. Germline V gene sequence: CDR1 SGHAT, CDR2 FQNNGV. The junction had 25 bases not matched to a gene; V was cut back by 8 bases and J by 9 bases. The CDR3 contains 19 residues. The CDR3 spells CASSPTGTASGRAWAEQFF. The CDR3 DNA reads TGTGCCAGCTCACCGACCGGGACCGCAAGCGGGAGGGCCTGGGCTGAGCAGTTCTTC.

The CDR3 spells CSARDGGGFGKLFF. In DNA form, the CDR3 reads TGCAGTGCTAGAGATGGGGGAGGCTTTGGAAAACTGTTTTTT. The V gene is TRBV20-1, the J gene TRBJ1-4; a weak D match, TRBD1 (5 bases). Between the trimmed V and J ends, which lost 0 bases and 10 bases, there was a span of 15 bases. Germline V gene data show CDR1 as DFQATT and CDR2 as SNEGSKA (reference sequence). The length of the CDR3 is 14 residues.

Many counts were recorded for this clonotype. The chain carries TRBV27 and TRBJ1-1, with D tentatively TRBD1 (6 bases). CDR1 MNHEY and CDR2 SMNVEV come from the germline V gene (reference sequence). Trimming left V 3 bases short and J 0 bases short, with 8 bases between. The CDR3 covers 14 residues. The CDR3 protein is CASSFRDMNTEAFF. The CDR3 region has the DNA TGTGCCAGCAGTTTCAGGGACATGAACACTGAAGCTTTCTTT.